Below are 2 T cell receptor beta chains sequenced from a single sample in a study of T cell responses to AZD1222 COVID-19 vaccine. The table came from immunoSEQ multiplex PCR; TCRdb's copy has only in-frame clones and leaves some out. Of 130,000 to 150,000 clones listed, over 80% are singletons. The specimen was peripheral blood, collected on day 0 of MenACWY control vaccination. The receptor set was obtained from an adult in good health.

The V gene is TRBV29-1, the J gene TRBJ1-1, with 7 bases matching TRBD1. The CDR3 length is 12 residues. V shed 5 bases, J shed 6 bases, and the junction held 6 bases outside the gene matches. Germline V gene lookup returns CDR1 SQVTM and CDR2 ANQGSEA. CDR3 loop: CSVSQGVSEAFF. CDR3 nucleotide sequence: TGCAGCGTTAGCCAGGGGGTATCTGAAGCTTTCTTT. The full variable domain, its missing parts supplied by reference TRBV29-1 and TRBJ1-1, is SAVISQKPSRDICQRGTSLTIQCQVDSQVTMMFWYRQQPGQSLTLIATANQGSEATYESGFVIDKFPISRPNLTFSTLTVSNMSPEDSSIYLCSVSQGVSEAFFGQGTRLTVV.

The V and J genes are TRBV6-5 and TRBJ2-7; D is perhaps TRBD1 (5 bases). The V end was cut by 2 bases, the J end by 1 base, with 6 bases between. Germline-derived CDR1 and CDR2 are MNHEY and SVGAGI. This CDR3 contains 13 residues. The chain's CDR3 is CASSYDSSYEQYF. The CDR3, as DNA: TGTGCCAGCAGTTACGACAGTTCCTACGAGCAGTACTTC.